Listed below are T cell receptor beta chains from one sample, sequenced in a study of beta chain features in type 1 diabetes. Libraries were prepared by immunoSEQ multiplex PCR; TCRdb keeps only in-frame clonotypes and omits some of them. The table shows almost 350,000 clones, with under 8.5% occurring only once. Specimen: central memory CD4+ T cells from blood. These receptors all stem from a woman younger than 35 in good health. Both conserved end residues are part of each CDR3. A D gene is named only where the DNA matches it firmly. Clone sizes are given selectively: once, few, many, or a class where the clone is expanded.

DNA: TGTGCCAGCAGCAGAGGACTTGAGCAGTTCTTC; CDR3: CASSRGLEQFF; J: TRBJ2-1; D: -; size: many; V: TRBV5-8
DNA: TGTGCCAGCAGCTCCTTCGGGACAGGGCCCGATGAGCAGTTCTTC; CDR3: CASSSFGTGPDEQFF; J: TRBJ2-1; D: TRBD1; size: few; V: TRBV7-9
DNA: TGTGCCATCAGAAAGACAGGGGCAAACATTCAGTACTTC; CDR3: CAIRKTGANIQYF; J: TRBJ2-4; D: TRBD1; size: many; V: TRBV10-3
DNA: TGTGCCAGCAGCTTAAATAGCGGGAGGGCCAATGAGCAGTTCTTC; CDR3: CASSLNSGRANEQFF; J: TRBJ2-1; D: TRBD2; size: -; V: TRBV7-8
DNA: TGTGCCAGCAGTTGGACTAGCAGCGAGCAGTACTTC; CDR3: CASSWTSSEQYF; J: TRBJ2-7; D: TRBD2; size: few; V: TRBV28
DNA: TGTGCCAGCAGCGTAGGAGGTGTTATCAAAAACATTCAGTACTTC; CDR3: CASSVGGVIKNIQYF; J: TRBJ2-4; D: -; size: -; V: TRBV9
DNA: TGTGCCAGCAGATTCCCCGGGACGAACACCGGGGAGCTGTTTTTT; CDR3: CASRFPGTNTGELFF; J: TRBJ2-2; D: -; size: few; V: TRBV6-5
DNA: TGTGCCAGCAGCTTAGTAGGGTTCGGTGAAAAACTGTTTTTT; CDR3: CASSLVGFGEKLFF; J: TRBJ1-4; D: -; size: -; V: TRBV7-2
DNA: TGTGCCAGCAGTGAGTTCCAGGGGTTGTTCTACAATGAGCAGTTCTTC; CDR3: CASSEFQGLFYNEQFF; J: TRBJ2-1; D: -; size: many; V: TRBV27
DNA: TGTGCCAGCCTCCACTCTCGGGCTAGCGGGAGCACAGATACGCAGTATTTT; CDR3: CASLHSRASGSTDTQYF; J: TRBJ2-3; D: TRBD2; size: many; V: TRBV2